The rows below give T cell receptor beta chains drawn from one sample of a study of T cell repertoires in cytomegalovirus infection. These TCRs are of unknown antigen specificity. Each CDR3 protein gets one entry after TCRdb re-called the reads with MiXCR. The sample shows around 900,000 distinct CDR3 sequences, 25% to 40% of them seen only once. Sequenced here: cultured CD8+ T cells from PBMCs, sampled from culture after CMV antigen stimulation. The receptors originated from a human donor in good health (CMV status not recorded). Some clones in this sample may be carry-over from other donors' samples. The CDR3 runs from the conserved cysteine through the conserved F or W. A D gene is named only where the DNA matches it firmly. Clone size is shown for a subset of rows, as once, few, many or a class of expanded clone.

clone_size: -; j_call: TRBJ2-2; d_call: -; v_call: TRBV5-6; cdr3_nt: TGTGCCAGCAGCTTGGGGGAGAGCGACCTCCCAGGGTTAACCGGGGAGCTGTTTTTT; cdr3_aa: CASSLGESDLPGLTGELFF
clone_size: few; j_call: TRBJ1-2; d_call: TRBD1; v_call: TRBV7-9; cdr3_nt: TGTGCCAGCAGCCCAAGGGACAGGGGGATCTATGGCTACACCTTC; cdr3_aa: CASSPRDRGIYGYTF
clone_size: few; j_call: TRBJ1-6; d_call: TRBD1; v_call: TRBV7-8; cdr3_nt: TGTGCCAGCAGAGGGGACAGGAGGGGTTCACCCCTCCACTTT; cdr3_aa: CASRGDRRGSPLHF
clone_size: few; j_call: TRBJ2-5; d_call: -; v_call: TRBV6-1; cdr3_nt: TGTGCCAGCAACGACGGGTGGGGGCCCGGAGAGACCCAGTACTTC; cdr3_aa: CASNDGWGPGETQYF
clone_size: -; j_call: TRBJ2-1; d_call: -; v_call: TRBV5-8; cdr3_nt: TGTGCCAGCAGCTTGGACAGGGATTTGGCCCCAAATGAGCAGTTCTTC; cdr3_aa: CASSLDRDLAPNEQFF
clone_size: many; j_call: TRBJ2-5; d_call: TRBD1; v_call: TRBV7-2; cdr3_nt: TGTGCCAGCAGTTCAGGGGGTTCAGGTCAAGAGACCCAGTACTTC; cdr3_aa: CASSSGGSGQETQYF
clone_size: once; j_call: TRBJ2-2; d_call: -; v_call: TRBV6-5; cdr3_nt: TGTGCCAGCAGTTACTGGAGGGGGAACACCGGGGAGCTGTTTTTT; cdr3_aa: CASSYWRGNTGELFF
clone_size: -; j_call: TRBJ2-7; d_call: -; v_call: TRBV4-1; cdr3_nt: TGCGCCAGCAGCCAAAGCATCTCCTACGAGCAGTACTTC; cdr3_aa: CASSQSISYEQYF
clone_size: -; j_call: TRBJ2-1; d_call: TRBD1; v_call: TRBV7-8; cdr3_nt: TGTGCCGGCAGCTTAGCCGGACAGGGGAGCTACAATGAGCAGTTCTTC; cdr3_aa: CAGSLAGQGSYNEQFF
clone_size: -; j_call: TRBJ2-7; d_call: -; v_call: TRBV27; cdr3_nt: TGTGCCACCTTGGTGGCCAGGGGAGAACTCTACGAGCAGTACTTC; cdr3_aa: CATLVARGELYEQYF
clone_size: -; j_call: TRBJ1-6; d_call: -; v_call: TRBV7-8; cdr3_nt: TGTGCCAGCAGCCCGGGGGGGGGGCATTCACCCCTCCACTTT; cdr3_aa: CASSPGGGHSPLHF
clone_size: few; j_call: TRBJ2-5; d_call: -; v_call: TRBV7-9; cdr3_nt: TGTGCCAGCAGCTTTGGCTATGGCGAGACCCAGTACTTC; cdr3_aa: CASSFGYGETQYF
clone_size: -; j_call: TRBJ1-2; d_call: TRBD1; v_call: TRBV6-4; cdr3_nt: TGTGCCAGCAGACCCCTGAGGGACAGGGGGCCTTGCGGCTACACCTTC; cdr3_aa: CASRPLRDRGPCGYTF
clone_size: few; j_call: TRBJ2-1; d_call: TRBD1; v_call: TRBV12-3/TRBV12-4; cdr3_nt: TGTGCCAGCAGCCCTTTGGACAGGGGGGTTGAGCAGTTCTTC; cdr3_aa: CASSPLDRGVEQFF
clone_size: few; j_call: TRBJ1-4; d_call: -; v_call: TRBV4-1; cdr3_nt: TGCGCCAGCAGCCATGTTACAGCCGGGGGTGAAAAACTGTTTTTT; cdr3_aa: CASSHVTAGGEKLFF
clone_size: -; j_call: TRBJ2-5; d_call: -; v_call: TRBV19; cdr3_nt: TGTGCCAGTAGTATGGGGGGCTACAGGGAGAGGGAGACCCAGTACTTC; cdr3_aa: CASSMGGYRERETQYF
clone_size: few; j_call: TRBJ2-1; d_call: -; v_call: TRBV7-6; cdr3_nt: TGTGCCAGCAGCAAAGTGGGGTACAATGAGCAGTTCTTC; cdr3_aa: CASSKVGYNEQFF
clone_size: -; j_call: TRBJ1-2; d_call: -; v_call: TRBV19; cdr3_nt: TGTGCCACCCCCAAAGGGAACTATGGCTACACCTTC; cdr3_aa: CATPKGNYGYTF
clone_size: -; j_call: TRBJ2-1; d_call: -; v_call: TRBV5-1; cdr3_nt: TGCGCCAGCAGCTTGGCCCAAGGACGGAAATCCTACAATGAGCAGTTCTTC; cdr3_aa: CASSLAQGRKSYNEQFF
clone_size: -; j_call: TRBJ2-1; d_call: TRBD1; v_call: TRBV2; cdr3_nt: TGTGCCAGCACCCGGACAGGGGTATTGGTTTACAATGAGCAGTTCTTC; cdr3_aa: CASTRTGVLVYNEQFF
clone_size: many; j_call: TRBJ2-1; d_call: TRBD2; v_call: TRBV7-2; cdr3_nt: TGTGCCAGCAGCCCTAGCGGGGCCTCGGATGAGCAGTTCTTC; cdr3_aa: CASSPSGASDEQFF
clone_size: many; j_call: TRBJ1-2; d_call: -; v_call: TRBV28; cdr3_nt: TGTGCCACACCGGGACAACAACAGAATGGCTACACCTTC; cdr3_aa: CATPGQQQNGYTF
clone_size: -; j_call: TRBJ2-1; d_call: -; v_call: TRBV28; cdr3_nt: TGTGCCAGCACCCGGGGGTTCGGTATGAGGAATGAGCAGTTCTTC; cdr3_aa: CASTRGFGMRNEQFF